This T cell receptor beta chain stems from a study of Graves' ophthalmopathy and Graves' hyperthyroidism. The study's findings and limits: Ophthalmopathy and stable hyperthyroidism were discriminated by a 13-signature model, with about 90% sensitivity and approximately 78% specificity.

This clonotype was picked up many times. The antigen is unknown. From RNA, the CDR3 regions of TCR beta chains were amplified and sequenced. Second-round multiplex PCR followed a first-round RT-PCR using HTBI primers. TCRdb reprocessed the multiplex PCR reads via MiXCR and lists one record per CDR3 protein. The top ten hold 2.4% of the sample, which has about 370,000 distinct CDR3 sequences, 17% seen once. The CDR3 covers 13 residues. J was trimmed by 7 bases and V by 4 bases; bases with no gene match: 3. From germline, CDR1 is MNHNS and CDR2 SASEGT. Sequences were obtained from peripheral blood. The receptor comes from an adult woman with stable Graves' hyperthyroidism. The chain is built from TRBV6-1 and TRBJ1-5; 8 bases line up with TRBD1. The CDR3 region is CASSAGGGQPQHF. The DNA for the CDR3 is TGTGCCAGCAGTGCAGGGGGCGGGCAGCCCCAGCATTTT.